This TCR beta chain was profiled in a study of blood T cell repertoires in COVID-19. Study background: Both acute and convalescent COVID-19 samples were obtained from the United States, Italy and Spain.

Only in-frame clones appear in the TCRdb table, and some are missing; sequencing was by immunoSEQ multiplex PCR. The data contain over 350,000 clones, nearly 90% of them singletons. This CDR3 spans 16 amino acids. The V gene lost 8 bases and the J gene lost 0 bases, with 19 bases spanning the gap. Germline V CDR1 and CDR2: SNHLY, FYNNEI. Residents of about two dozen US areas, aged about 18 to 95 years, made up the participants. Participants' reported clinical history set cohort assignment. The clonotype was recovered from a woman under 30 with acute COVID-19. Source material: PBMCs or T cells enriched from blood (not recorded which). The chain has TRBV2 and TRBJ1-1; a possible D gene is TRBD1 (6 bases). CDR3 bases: TGTGCCAGCCTAAGGACCCCGGGACAAGTGAACACTGAAGCTTTCTTT. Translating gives CASLRTPGQVNTEAFF.